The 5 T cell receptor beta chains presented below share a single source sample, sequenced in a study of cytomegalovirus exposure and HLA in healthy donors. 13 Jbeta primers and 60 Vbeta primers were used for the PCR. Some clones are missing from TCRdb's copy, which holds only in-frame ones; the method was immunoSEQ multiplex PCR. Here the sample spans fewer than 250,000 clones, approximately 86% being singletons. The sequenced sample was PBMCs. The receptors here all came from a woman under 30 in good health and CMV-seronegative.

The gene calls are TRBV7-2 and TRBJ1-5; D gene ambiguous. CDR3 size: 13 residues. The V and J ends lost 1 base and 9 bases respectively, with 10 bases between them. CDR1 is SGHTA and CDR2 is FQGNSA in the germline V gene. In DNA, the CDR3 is TGTGCCAGCAGCTTAGGGGAGGGCCTGCCCCAGCATTTT. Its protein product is CASSLGEGLPQHF.

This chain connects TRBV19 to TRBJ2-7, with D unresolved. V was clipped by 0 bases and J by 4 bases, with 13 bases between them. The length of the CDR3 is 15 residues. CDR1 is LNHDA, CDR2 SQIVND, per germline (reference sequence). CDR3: CASSIDLGPHYEQYF. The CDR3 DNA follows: TGTGCCAGTAGTATAGATCTGGGCCCCCATTACGAGCAGTACTTC.

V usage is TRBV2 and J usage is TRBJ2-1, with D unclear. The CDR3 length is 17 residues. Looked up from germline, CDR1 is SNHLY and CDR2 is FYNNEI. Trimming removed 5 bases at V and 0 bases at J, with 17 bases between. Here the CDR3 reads CASSRGRFSGSYNEQFF. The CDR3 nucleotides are TGTGCCAGCAGTCGTGGCAGGTTCTCCGGCTCCTACAATGAGCAGTTCTTC. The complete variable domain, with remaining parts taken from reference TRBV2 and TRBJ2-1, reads EPEVTQTPSHQVTQMGQEVILRCVPISNHLYFYWYRQILGQKVEFLVSFYNNEISEKSEIFDDQFSVERPDGSNFTLKIRSTKLEDSAMYFCASSRGRFSGSYNEQFFGPGTRLTVL.

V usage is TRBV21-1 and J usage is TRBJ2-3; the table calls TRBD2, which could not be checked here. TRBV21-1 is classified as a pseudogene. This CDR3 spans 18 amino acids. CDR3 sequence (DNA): TGTGCCAGCAGCACTTGGGGAGGGCGACTACCTAGCACAGATACGCAGTATTTT. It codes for CASSTWGGRLPSTDTQYF.

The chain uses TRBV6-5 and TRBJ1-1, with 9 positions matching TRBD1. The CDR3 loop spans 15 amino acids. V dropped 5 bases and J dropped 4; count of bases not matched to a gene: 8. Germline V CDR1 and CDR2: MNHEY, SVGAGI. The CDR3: CASSRGTGYGTEAFF. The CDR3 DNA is TGTGCCAGCAGTAGGGGGACAGGGTATGGCACTGAAGCTTTCTTT.